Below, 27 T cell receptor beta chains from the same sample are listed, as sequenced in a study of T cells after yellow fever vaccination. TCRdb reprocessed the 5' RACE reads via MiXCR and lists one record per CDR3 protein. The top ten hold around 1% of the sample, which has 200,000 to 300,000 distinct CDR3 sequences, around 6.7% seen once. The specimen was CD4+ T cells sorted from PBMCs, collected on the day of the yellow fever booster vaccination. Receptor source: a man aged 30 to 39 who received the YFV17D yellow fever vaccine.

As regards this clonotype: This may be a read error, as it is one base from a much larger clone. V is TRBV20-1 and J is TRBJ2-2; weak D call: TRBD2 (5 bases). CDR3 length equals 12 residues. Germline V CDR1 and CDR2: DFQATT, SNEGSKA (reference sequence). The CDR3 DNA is TGCAGTGCTAGAGATTACACCGGGGAGCTGTGTTTT. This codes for CSARDYTGELCF.

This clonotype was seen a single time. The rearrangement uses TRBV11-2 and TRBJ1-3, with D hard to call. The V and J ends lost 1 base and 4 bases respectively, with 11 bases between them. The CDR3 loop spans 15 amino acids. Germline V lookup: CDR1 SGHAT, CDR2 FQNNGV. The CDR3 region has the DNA TGTGCCAGCAGCTTAGGCTCTGGGTCCGGAAACACCATATATTTT. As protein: CASSLGSGSGNTIYF.

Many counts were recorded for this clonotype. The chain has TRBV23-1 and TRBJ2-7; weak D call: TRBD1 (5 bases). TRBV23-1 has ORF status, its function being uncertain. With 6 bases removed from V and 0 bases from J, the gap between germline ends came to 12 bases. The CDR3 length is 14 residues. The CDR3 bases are TGCGCCAGCAGCCCCGAGGACACCTCCTACGAGCAGTACTTC. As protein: CASSPEDTSYEQYF.

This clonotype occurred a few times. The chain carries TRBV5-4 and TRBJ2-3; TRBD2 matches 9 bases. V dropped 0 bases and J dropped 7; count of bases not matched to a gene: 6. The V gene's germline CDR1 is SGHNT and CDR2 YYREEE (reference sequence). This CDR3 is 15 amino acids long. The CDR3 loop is CASSLEAGGPYTQYF. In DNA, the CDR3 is TGTGCCAGCAGCTTGGAGGCGGGAGGGCCGTATACGCAGTATTTT.

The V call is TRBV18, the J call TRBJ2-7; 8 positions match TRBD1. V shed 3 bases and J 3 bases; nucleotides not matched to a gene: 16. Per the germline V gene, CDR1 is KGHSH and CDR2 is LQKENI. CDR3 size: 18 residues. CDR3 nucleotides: TGTGCCAGCTCACCTAGGGGACAGGATCCCGTTTCGCTCTACGAGCAGTACTTC. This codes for CASSPRGQDPVSLYEQYF.

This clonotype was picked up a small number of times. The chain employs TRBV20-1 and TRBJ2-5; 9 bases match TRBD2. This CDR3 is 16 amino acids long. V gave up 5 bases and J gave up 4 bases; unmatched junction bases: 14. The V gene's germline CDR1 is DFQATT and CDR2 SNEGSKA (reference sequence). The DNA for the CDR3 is TGCAGTGCTGCCGGGCGGGAGGGCCCTCGGGGAGAGACCCAGTACTTC. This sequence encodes CSAAGREGPRGETQYF.

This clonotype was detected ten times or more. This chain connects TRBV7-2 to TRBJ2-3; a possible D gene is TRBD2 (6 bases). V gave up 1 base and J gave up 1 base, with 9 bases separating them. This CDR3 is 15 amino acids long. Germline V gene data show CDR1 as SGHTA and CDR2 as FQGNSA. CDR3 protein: CASSLDSGGTDTQYF. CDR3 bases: TGTGCCAGCAGCTTAGATTCGGGGGGCACAGATACGCAGTATTTT.

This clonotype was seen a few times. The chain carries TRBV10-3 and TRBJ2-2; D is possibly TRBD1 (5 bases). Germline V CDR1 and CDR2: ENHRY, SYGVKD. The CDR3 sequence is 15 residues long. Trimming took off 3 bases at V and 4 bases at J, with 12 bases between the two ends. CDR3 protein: CAISESRDGTGELFF. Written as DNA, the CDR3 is TGTGCCATCAGTGAATCCAGGGATGGCACCGGGGAGCTGTTTTTT.

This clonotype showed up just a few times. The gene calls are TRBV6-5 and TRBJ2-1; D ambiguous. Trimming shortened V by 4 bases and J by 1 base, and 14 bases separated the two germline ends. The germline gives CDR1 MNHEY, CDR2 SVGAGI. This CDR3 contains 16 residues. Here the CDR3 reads CASSLTHDQSYNEQFF. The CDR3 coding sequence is TGTGCCAGCAGTTTAACACATGACCAGTCCTACAATGAGCAGTTCTTC.

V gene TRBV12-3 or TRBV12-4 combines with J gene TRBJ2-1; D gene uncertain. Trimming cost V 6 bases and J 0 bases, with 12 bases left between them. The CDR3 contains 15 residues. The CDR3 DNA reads TGTGCCAGCAGCCAGAGGAGTGTCTCCTACAATGAGCAGTTCTTC. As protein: CASSQRSVSYNEQFF.

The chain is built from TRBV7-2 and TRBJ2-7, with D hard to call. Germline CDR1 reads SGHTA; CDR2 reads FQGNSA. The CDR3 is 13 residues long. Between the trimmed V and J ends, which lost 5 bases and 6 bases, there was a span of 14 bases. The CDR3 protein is CASSEPGWAEQYF. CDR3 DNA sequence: TGTGCCAGCAGCGAACCCGGGTGGGCCGAGCAGTACTTC.

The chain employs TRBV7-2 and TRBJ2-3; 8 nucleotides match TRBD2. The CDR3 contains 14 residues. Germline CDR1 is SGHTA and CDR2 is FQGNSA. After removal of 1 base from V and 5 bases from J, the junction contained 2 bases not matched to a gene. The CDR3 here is CASSLELAEDTQYF. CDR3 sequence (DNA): TGTGCCAGCAGCTTAGAACTAGCGGAAGATACGCAGTATTTT.

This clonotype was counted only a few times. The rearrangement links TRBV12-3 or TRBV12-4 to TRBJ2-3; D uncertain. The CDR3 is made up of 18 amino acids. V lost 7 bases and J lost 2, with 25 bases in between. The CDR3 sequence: CASTLCTKTRLFTDTQYF. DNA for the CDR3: TGTGCCAGCACCTTGTGCACAAAGACCAGACTTTTCACAGATACGCAGTATTTT.

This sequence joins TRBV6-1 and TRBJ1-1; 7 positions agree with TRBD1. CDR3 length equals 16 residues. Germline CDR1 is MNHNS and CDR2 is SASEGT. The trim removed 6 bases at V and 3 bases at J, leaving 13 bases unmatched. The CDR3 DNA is TGTGCCAGCAGCCCCATGGGCAGGGGGTTTCACACTGAAGCTTTCTTT. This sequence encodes CASSPMGRGFHTEAFF.

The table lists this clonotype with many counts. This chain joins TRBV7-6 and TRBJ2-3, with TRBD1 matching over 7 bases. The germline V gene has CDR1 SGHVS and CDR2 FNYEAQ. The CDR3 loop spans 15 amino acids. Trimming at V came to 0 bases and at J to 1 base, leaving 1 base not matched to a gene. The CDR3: CASSLADRGTDTQYF. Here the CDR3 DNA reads TGTGCCAGCAGCTTAGCCGACAGGGGCACAGATACGCAGTATTTT.

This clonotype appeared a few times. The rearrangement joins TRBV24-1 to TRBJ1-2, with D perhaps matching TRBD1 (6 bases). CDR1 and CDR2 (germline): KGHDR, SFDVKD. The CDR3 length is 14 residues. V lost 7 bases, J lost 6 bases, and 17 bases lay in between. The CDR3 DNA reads TGTGCCACCAGGGACAGCGCTTTGAGGCATGGCTACACCTTC. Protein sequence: CATRDSALRHGYTF.

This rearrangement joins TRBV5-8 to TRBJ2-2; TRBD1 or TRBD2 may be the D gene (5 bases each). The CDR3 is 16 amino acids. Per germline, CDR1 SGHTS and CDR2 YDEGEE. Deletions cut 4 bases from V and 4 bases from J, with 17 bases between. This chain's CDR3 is CASSPGIQGGTGELFF. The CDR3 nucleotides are TGTGCCAGCAGCCCCGGGATCCAGGGCGGCACCGGGGAGCTGTTTTTT.

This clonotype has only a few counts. Here the CDR3 DNA reads TGTGCCAGCAGCTTGGGGCTAGCGGTAGATACGCAGTATTTT. Translation gives CASSLGLAVDTQYF. This rearrangement joins TRBV5-4 to TRBJ2-3; 7 nucleotides align to TRBD2. From germline, CDR1 is SGHNT and CDR2 YYREEE (reference sequence). J was trimmed by 5 bases and V by 0 bases; bases with no gene match: 3. The CDR3 is 14 residues long.

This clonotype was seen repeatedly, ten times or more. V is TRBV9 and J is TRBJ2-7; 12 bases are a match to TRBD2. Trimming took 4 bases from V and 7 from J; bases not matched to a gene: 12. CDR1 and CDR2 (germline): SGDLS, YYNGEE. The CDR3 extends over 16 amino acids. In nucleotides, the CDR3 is TGTGCCAGCAGCCCCAGACTAGCGGGAGTCCCGGGGGAGCAGTACTTC. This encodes CASSPRLAGVPGEQYF.

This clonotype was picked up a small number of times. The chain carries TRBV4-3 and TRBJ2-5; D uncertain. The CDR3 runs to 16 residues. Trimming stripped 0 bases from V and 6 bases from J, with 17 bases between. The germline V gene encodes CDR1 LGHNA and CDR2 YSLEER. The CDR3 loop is CASSQESKGHPKTQYF. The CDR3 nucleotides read TGCGCCAGCAGCCAAGAGTCGAAGGGTCACCCCAAGACCCAGTACTTC.

The DNA of the CDR3 is TGCAGCGTTGGGCGGATTGCGGGAGAGACCCAGTACTTC. Translation: CSVGRIAGETQYF. The V call is TRBV29-1, the J call TRBJ2-5; possibly TRBD2 for D (5 bases). The CDR3 runs to 13 residues. Germline V CDR1 and CDR2: SQVTM, ANQGSEA. Deletions cut 4 bases from V and 4 bases from J, with 13 bases between.

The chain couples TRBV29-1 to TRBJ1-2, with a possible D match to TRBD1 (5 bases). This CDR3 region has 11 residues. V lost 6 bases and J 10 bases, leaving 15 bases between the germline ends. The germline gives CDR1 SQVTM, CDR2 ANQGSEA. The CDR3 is CSVGTPKSYTF. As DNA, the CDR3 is TGCAGCGTCGGGACGCCGAAGTCCTACACCTTC.

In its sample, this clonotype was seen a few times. The CDR3 DNA sequence: TGTGCCAGTAGTACCCCGGACGGGAGTAACACCGGGGAGCTGTTTTTT. Residues: CASSTPDGSNTGELFF. The chain joins TRBV19 to TRBJ2-2; TRBD2 is a possible D gene (6 bases). This CDR3 region has 16 residues. Trimming stripped 4 bases from V and 2 bases from J, with 14 bases between. Germline CDR1 and CDR2: LNHDA and SQIVND (reference sequence). Full variable domain (outside the CDR3, taken from reference TRBV19 and TRBJ2-2): DGGITQSPKYLFRKEGQNVTLSCEQNLNHDAMYWYRQDPGQGLRLIYYSQIVNDFQKGDIAEGYSVSREKKESFPLTVTSAQKNPTAFYLCASSTPDGSNTGELFFGEGSRLTVL.

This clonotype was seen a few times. This chain's CDR3 is CASSPNLRGTEAFF. Written as DNA, the CDR3 is TGTGCCAGCAGCCCCAATCTCCGGGGAACTGAAGCTTTCTTT. This chain joins TRBV12-3 or TRBV12-4 and TRBJ1-1, with D unclear. V was pared by 6 bases and J by 5 bases, with 16 bases between. The length of the CDR3 is 14 residues.

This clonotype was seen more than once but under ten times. CDR3 bases: TGTGCCAGCAGTTTAGGGGCGCCTAGCTCCTACGAGCAGTACTTC. Its translation: CASSLGAPSSYEQYF. The rearrangement uses TRBV28 and TRBJ2-7, with D perhaps matching TRBD1 (5 bases). The CDR3 spans 15 residues. The V and J ends lost 2 bases and 0 bases respectively, with 11 bases between them. Germline assignment: CDR1 MDHEN and CDR2 SYDVKM.

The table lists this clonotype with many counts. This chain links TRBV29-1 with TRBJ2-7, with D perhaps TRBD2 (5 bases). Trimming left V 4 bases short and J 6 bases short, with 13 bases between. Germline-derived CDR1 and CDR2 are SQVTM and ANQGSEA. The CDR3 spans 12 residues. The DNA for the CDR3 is TGCAGCGTTGGGGATCCGGGGTCCGAGCAGTACTTC. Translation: CSVGDPGSEQYF.

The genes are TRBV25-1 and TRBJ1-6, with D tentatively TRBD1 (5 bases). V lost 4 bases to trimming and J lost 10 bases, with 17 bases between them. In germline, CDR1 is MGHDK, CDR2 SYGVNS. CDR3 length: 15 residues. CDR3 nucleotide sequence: TGTGCCAGCAGTGTGGCCGGGGGAGGTGGATCACCCCTCCACTTT. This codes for CASSVAGGGGSPLHF.